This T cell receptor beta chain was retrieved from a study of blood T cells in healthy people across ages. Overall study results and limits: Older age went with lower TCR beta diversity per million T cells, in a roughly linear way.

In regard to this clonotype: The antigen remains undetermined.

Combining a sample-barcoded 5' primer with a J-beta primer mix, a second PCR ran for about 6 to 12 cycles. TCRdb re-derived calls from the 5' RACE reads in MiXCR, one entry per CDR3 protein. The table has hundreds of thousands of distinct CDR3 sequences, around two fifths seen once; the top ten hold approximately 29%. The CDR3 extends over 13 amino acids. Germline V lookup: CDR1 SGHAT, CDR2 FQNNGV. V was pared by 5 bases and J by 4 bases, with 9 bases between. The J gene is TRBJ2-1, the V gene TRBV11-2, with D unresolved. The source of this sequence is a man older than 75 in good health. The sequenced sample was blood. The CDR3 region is CASSLSLYNEQFF. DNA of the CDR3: TGTGCCAGCAGCCTTAGTTTGTACAATGAGCAGTTCTTC.